Reported below is one T cell receptor beta chain. This sample was taken from a study of blood T cell repertoires in COVID-19. Study overall: Acute and convalescent COVID-19 specimens originated in the United States, Italy and Spain. PBMCs, B-cell-depleted T cells, or T cells were the source of the cDNA or gDNA that made up the material.

This table comes from immunoSEQ multiplex PCR, and its TCRdb copy is limited to in-frame clones, with some not included. The data hold 350,000 to 450,000 clones, with 80% to 85% observed a single time. Participant ages covered roughly 18 to 89 years across around 22 US areas. Recovered participants had two consecutive negative NP/OP PCR tests, healthcare professional clearance, or symptom resolution. Trimming stripped 6 bases from V and 2 bases from J, with 17 bases between. This CDR3 contains 16 residues. In germline, CDR1 is LNHDA, CDR2 SQIVND (reference sequence). V usage is TRBV19 and J usage is TRBJ1-3; D perhaps matches TRBD1 (6 bases). The clonotype originates from a woman aged 45 to 65 who had recovered from COVID-19. Sequenced input: PBMCs or T cells enriched from blood (not recorded which). CDR3 sequence: CASSLDRLSAGNTIYF. The CDR3 DNA is TGTGCCAGTAGCCTAGACAGGCTCTCGGCTGGAAACACCATATATTTT.